The 10 T cell receptor beta chains below come from one sample, sequenced in a study of T cell changes during pregnancy in multiple sclerosis. Data came from immunoSEQ multiplex PCR; TCRdb stores just in-frame clones and leaves some out. The table records over 50,000 clones, approximately 85% of them present only once. Sample: peripheral blood, taken in the first trimester of pregnancy. The receptors come from a female donor with multiple sclerosis, enrolled in a pregnancy study.

V is TRBV7-2 and J is TRBJ2-1; 8 bases agree with TRBD1. The CDR3 consists of 15 residues. Looked up from germline, CDR1 is SGHTA and CDR2 is FQGNSA. Trimming took 5 bases from V and 0 from J; bases not matched to a gene: 3. The CDR3 bases are TGTGCCAGCAGCGTAGACAGGGGCTCCTACAATGAGCAGTTCTTC. Translating it yields CASSVDRGSYNEQFF.

This sequence joins TRBV5-4 and TRBJ2-3; maybe TRBD2 (6 bases). This CDR3 comprises 16 residues. V was trimmed by 4 bases and J by 0 bases, leaving 15 bases between them. Germline V gene data show CDR1 as SGHNT and CDR2 as YYREEE (reference sequence). This CDR3 is CASSLQQTRSTDTQYF. The CDR3, as DNA: TGTGCCAGCAGCCTCCAACAGACTAGAAGCACAGATACGCAGTATTTT.

The chain carries TRBV7-2 and TRBJ2-7; possible D gene TRBD2, 6 bases. V shed 7 bases and J shed 3 bases, with 16 bases lying between them. The germline V gene encodes CDR1 SGHTA and CDR2 FQGNSA. This CDR3 spans 14 amino acids. CDR3 region: CASINRTGDYEQYF. The CDR3 DNA follows: TGTGCCAGCATCAATAGGACGGGGGACTACGAGCAGTACTTC.

The rearrangement joins TRBV4-3 to TRBJ2-7; 12 bases match TRBD2. The germline CDR1 and CDR2 sequences are LGHNA and YSLEER. This CDR3 region has 15 residues. Germline trimming cut 4 bases from V and 3 bases from J; bases unmatched to any gene: 4. CDR3 bases: TGCGCCAGCAGCCCGGGACTAGCGGGTGTCTACGAGCAGTACTTC. It translates to CASSPGLAGVYEQYF.

The chain has TRBV6-1 and TRBJ1-5; no definite D call. CDR1 MNHNS and CDR2 SASEGT come from the germline V gene. This CDR3 has 15 residues. V lost 3 bases and J lost 4, with 13 bases in between. The CDR3 protein is CASSENIDLNQPQHF. CDR3 sequence (DNA): TGTGCCAGCAGTGAGAATATCGACTTGAATCAGCCCCAGCATTTT.

The rearrangement uses TRBV29-1 and TRBJ2-3; 14 nucleotides agree with TRBD2. The length of the CDR3 is 15 residues. J gave up 0 bases and V 7 bases, and 3 bases lay outside the gene matches. Germline CDR1 is SQVTM and CDR2 is ANQGSEA. The DNA of the CDR3 is TGCAGCGGCGGACTAGCGGGGGGTAGCACAGATACGCAGTATTTT. It yields the protein CSGGLAGGSTDTQYF.

This clone was seen only a few times. The CDR3: CASSEDRLNTEAFF. The CDR3 region has the DNA TGCGCCAGCAGTGAGGACAGACTGAACACTGAAGCTTTCTTT. The gene calls are TRBV10-1 and TRBJ1-1, with a possible D match to TRBD1 (5 bases). Trimming removed 2 bases at V and 0 bases at J, with 7 bases between. CDR1 and CDR2 (germline): WNHNN, SYGVQD (reference sequence). This CDR3 has 14 amino acids.

This sequence joins TRBV7-9 and TRBJ1-4, with D hard to call. V lost 1 base to trimming and J lost 7 bases, with 4 bases between them. Germline assignment: CDR1 SEHNR and CDR2 FQNEAQ (reference sequence). This CDR3 has 12 residues. Here the CDR3 reads CASSLVGEKLFF. The CDR3 region has the DNA TGTGCCAGCAGCTTAGTCGGTGAAAAACTGTTTTTT. The variable domain in full, with the rest retrieved from reference TRBV7-9 and TRBJ1-4, is DTGVSQNPRHKITKRGQNVTFRCDPISEHNRLYWYRQTLGQGPEFLTYFQNEAQLEKSRLLSDRFSAERPKGSFSTLEIQRTEQGDSAMYLCASSLVGEKLFFGSGTQLSVL.

The J gene is TRBJ2-1, the V gene TRBV27; D gene unclear. Germline V CDR1 and CDR2: MNHEY, SMNVEV (reference sequence). V was shortened by 6 bases and J by 0 bases, with 9 bases between the two germline ends. The CDR3 length is 14 residues. The CDR3 sequence is CASSPASSYNEQFF. The CDR3 region has the DNA TGTGCCAGCAGCCCTGCGTCCTCCTACAATGAGCAGTTCTTC.

The gene calls are TRBV18 and TRBJ1-5; D is perhaps TRBD1 (6 bases). The germline V gene encodes CDR1 KGHSH and CDR2 LQKENI. The length of the CDR3 is 16 residues. V lost 3 bases to trimming and J lost 6 bases, with 18 bases between them. The CDR3 DNA reads as TGTGCCAGCTCACCCGGGACACCCGAACTTGGTCAGCCCCAGCATTTT. Translating gives CASSPGTPELGQPQHF.